A selection of T cell receptor beta chains follows, all from one sample in a study of cytomegalovirus exposure and HLA in healthy donors. Only in-frame clones appear in the TCRdb table, and some are missing; sequencing was by immunoSEQ multiplex PCR. Here the sample spans 90,000 to 150,000 clones, about 9.4% being singletons. The sequencing input was PBMCs. The receptors stem from a woman between 35 and 50 years old in good health and CMV-seropositive. The CDR3 runs from the conserved cysteine through the conserved F or W. The D gene is left open where the match is weak. Size tells how often a clone was seen (once, few, many) or the class of an expanded clone, and some rows leave it out.

v_call	j_call	d_call	clone_size	cdr3_aa	cdr3_nt
TRBV2	TRBJ2-6	NA	NA	CASRASGVHTSGANVLTF	TGTGCCAGCAGGGCCTCAGGGGTGCACACCTCTGGGGCCAACGTCCTGACTTTC
TRBV27	TRBJ1-1	TRBD1	few	CASSPPGQGARKF	TGTGCCAGCAGTCCTCCGGGACAGGGGGCGCGAAAATTT
TRBV10-1	TRBJ2-5	TRBD2	few	CASSESGLAEETQYF	TGCGCCAGCAGTGAGTCGGGACTAGCTGAAGAGACCCAGTACTTC
TRBV7-7	TRBJ2-1	TRBD2	NA	CASSLRSSGGAYDEQFF	TGTGCCAGCAGCTTACGGAGTAGCGGGGGGGCTTACGATGAGCAGTTCTTC
TRBV13	TRBJ1-6	NA	few	CASSLGGAGESPLHF	TGTGCCAGCAGCTTAGGGGGGGCGGGGGAATCACCCCTCCACTTT
TRBV5-1	TRBJ1-5	TRBD1	NA	CASSPGTGKQPQHF	TGCGCCAGCAGCCCAGGGACAGGGAAACAGCCCCAGCATTTT
TRBV2	TRBJ1-1	NA	NA	CASSEYEGAFF	TGTGCCAGCAGTGAGTACGAGGGAGCTTTCTTT
TRBV6-1	TRBJ1-6	NA	NA	CASSEALGRGSPLHF	TGTGCCAGCAGTGAAGCGCTGGGAAGGGGATCACCCCTCCACTTT
TRBV5-1	TRBJ2-1	NA	NA	CASSLEGGAAYNEQFF	TGCGCCAGCAGCTTGGAAGGCGGGGCAGCCTACAATGAGCAGTTCTTC
TRBV30	TRBJ2-1	NA	NA	CAWSRVGRGLYNEQFF	TGTGCCTGGAGTAGGGTGGGGAGAGGGCTTTACAATGAGCAGTTCTTC
TRBV7-9	TRBJ2-7	TRBD1	NA	CASSLRRTGDSSYEQYF	TGTGCCAGCAGCTTAAGGAGGACAGGGGACAGCTCCTACGAGCAGTACTTC